This is a list of T cell receptor beta chains from one sample in a study of vaccination and CD4 T cells after COVID-19. TCRdb ran MiXCR on the PCR reads and lists one entry per CDR3 protein. Counted here are roughly 15,000 distinct CDR3 sequences, 55% occurring once; the ten biggest clones make up over 15%. Their antigen targets remain unknown. Sequencing was done on a sample of CD4+ T cells from blood, cultured in vitro. Receptors were obtained from a human donor who had recovered from COVID-19. Each CDR3 is given with its conserved first and last residue. The order of the fields is J gene, V gene, clone size, D gene, CDR3 DNA, CDR3 protein. The D gene is left open where the match is weak. Only some rows state a clone size, as once, few, many or a class for expanded clones.

TRBJ1-1,TRBV11-2,-,-,TGTGCCAGCAGCGCCACGCCCGGTGGGATGAACACTGAAGCTTTCTTT,CASSATPGGMNTEAFF
TRBJ1-2,TRBV21-1,few,-,TGTGCCAGCAGCAAGGGGGCAGTAGGCTACACCTTC,CASSKGAVGYTF
TRBJ1-2,TRBV7-2,-,-,TGTGCCAGCAGCACGGATGGAAATAACTATGGCTACACCTTC,CASSTDGNNYGYTF
TRBJ2-2,TRBV21-1,few,-,TGTGCCAGCAGCAGACCTACAGGGGGGAGCACCGGGGAGCTGTTTTTT,CASSRPTGGSTGELFF
TRBJ1-1,TRBV3-1,-,-,TGTGCCAGCAGCCAAGGTTGGGACACTGAAGCTTTCTTT,CASSQGWDTEAFF
TRBJ2-1,TRBV20-1,-,-,TGCAGTGCTAGTACCAGGATTAGGCTTTATGAGCAGTTCTTC,CSASTRIRLYEQFF
TRBJ2-7,TRBV20-1,-,-,TGCAGTGCTAGAGTCTTTCAGGGCTCCTACGAGCAGTACTTC,CSARVFQGSYEQYF
TRBJ2-2,TRBV4-2,-,TRBD2,TGTGCCAGCAGCCAAGTGCGGGGGGCGCGAGGGACCGGGGAGCTGTTTTTT,CASSQVRGARGTGELFF
TRBJ2-2,TRBV28,-,-,TGTGCCAGCTATGGGACGTTGACCGGGGAGCTGTTTTTT,CASYGTLTGELFF
TRBJ2-7,TRBV11-1,few,-,TGTGCCAGCAGCCTCGACACGGGGAGTGATTACGAGCAGTACTTC,CASSLDTGSDYEQYF
TRBJ2-1,TRBV5-5,-,-,TGTGCCAGCAGCTTGGACGGGGACTCCTACAATGAGCAGTTCTTC,CASSLDGDSYNEQFF
TRBJ2-1,TRBV11-1,few,TRBD2,TGTGCCAGCAGCTTGGGACTAGCGGGAGTCTATGAGCAGTTCTTC,CASSLGLAGVYEQFF
TRBJ1-5,TRBV11-2,-,-,TGTGCCAGCAGCTTAGATAGGAGGCAGCCCCAGCATTTT,CASSLDRRQPQHF
TRBJ2-3,TRBV6-4,-,-,TGTGCCAGCAGTGACTCGGACAGCACAGATACGCAGTATTTT,CASSDSDSTDTQYF
TRBJ1-1,TRBV2,few,TRBD1,TGTGCCAGCAGTTGGACAGGGGCCACTGAAGCTTTCTTT,CASSWTGATEAFF
TRBJ2-3,TRBV7-3,-,-,TGTGCCAGCAGCCCTGCGGGTAGCACAGATACGCAGTATTTT,CASSPAGSTDTQYF
TRBJ2-7,TRBV27,few,-,TGTGCCAGCAGTCCCCGGAGGGCACACTACGAGCAGTACTTC,CASSPRRAHYEQYF
TRBJ1-5,TRBV5-1,-,TRBD1,TGCGCCAGCAGCGAGGGGACAGGCAATCAGCCCCAGCATTTT,CASSEGTGNQPQHF
TRBJ2-7,TRBV6-1,-,-,TGTGCCAGCGGGTATGGGGACTACGAGCAGTACTTC,CASGYGDYEQYF
TRBJ2-3,TRBV5-1,-,TRBD2,TGCGCCAGCAGCTGGGCGGGGACTAGCGACTCCACAGATACGCAGTATTTT,CASSWAGTSDSTDTQYF